This T cell receptor (beta chain) was sequenced during a study of metastatic and nonmetastatic thyroid tumors. Study-wide context: Thyroid patients, malignant and benign, had repertoires compared across blood and tumor or nodule tissue.

V lost 0 bases to trimming and J lost 5 bases, with 11 bases between them. Germline CDR1 is SGDLS and CDR2 is YYNGEE. The CDR3 covers 14 residues. In the original analysis: Researchers built a distant-metastasis classifier for papillary thyroid cancer that drew on CDR3 differences across clinicopathological groups. Through MiXCR, TCRdb re-clonotyped the PCR reads. For this entry, the V and J calls and clone size follow TCRdb and not the study's own pipeline. The sample records about 4,300 clones, less than 45% being singletons. None of the patients had undergone any treatment ahead of thyroid surgery. By sample share, this clone is medium-sized. Its antigen is currently unknown. Findings of the study overall: According to reports, the diversity of TCR beta was significantly higher in malignant thyroid tumors than in benign nodules, and this held in both blood and tumor samples.

This receptor was taken from a female donor with papillary thyroid cancer or a benign thyroid nodule (not recorded which). Some clones in this sample may be carry-over from other donors' samples. The rearrangement uses TRBV9 and TRBJ2-5; D call uncertain. The sequenced material came from adjacent normal tissue. CDR3 in DNA: TGTGCCAGCAGCGTAGACCCTGTCAGGGAGACCCAGTACTTC. It yields the protein CASSVDPVRETQYF.